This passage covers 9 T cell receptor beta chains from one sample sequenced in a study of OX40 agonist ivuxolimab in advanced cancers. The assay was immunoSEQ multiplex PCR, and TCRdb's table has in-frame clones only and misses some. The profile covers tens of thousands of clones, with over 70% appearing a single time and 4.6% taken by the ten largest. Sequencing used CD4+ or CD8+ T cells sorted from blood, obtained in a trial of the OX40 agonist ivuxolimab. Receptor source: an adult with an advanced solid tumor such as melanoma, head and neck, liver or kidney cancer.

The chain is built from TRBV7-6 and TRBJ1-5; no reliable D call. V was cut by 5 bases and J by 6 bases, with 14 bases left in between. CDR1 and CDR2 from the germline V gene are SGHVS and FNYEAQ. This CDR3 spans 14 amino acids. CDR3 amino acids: CASSLESMAQPQHF. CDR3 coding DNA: TGTGCCAGCAGCCTCGAAAGTATGGCTCAGCCCCAGCATTTT. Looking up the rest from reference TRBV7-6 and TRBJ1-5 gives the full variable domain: GAGVSQSPRYKVTKRGQDVALRCDPISGHVSLYWYRQALGQGPEFLTYFNYEAQQDKSGLPNDRFSAERPEGSISTLTIQRTEQRDSAMYRCASSLESMAQPQHFGDGTRLSIL.

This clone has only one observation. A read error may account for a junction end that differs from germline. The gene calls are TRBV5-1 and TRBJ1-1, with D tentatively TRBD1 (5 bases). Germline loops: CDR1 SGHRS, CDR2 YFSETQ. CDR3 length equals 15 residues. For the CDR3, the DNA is TGCGCCAGCAGTTTGGAGGGGAGGAGGAACACTGAAGCTTTCTTT. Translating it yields CASSLEGRRNTEAFF.

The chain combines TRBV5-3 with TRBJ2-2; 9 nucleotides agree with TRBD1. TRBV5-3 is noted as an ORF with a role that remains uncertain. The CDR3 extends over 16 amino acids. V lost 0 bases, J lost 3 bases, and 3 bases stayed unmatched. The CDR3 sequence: CARSLVRTGDTGELFF. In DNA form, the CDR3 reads TGTGCCAGAAGCTTGGTCAGGACAGGGGACACCGGGGAGCTGTTTTTT.

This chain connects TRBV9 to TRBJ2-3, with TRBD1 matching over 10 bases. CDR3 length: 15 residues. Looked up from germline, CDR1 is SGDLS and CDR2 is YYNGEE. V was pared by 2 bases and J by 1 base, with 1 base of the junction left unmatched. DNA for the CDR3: TGTGCCAGCAGCGTTGGACAGGGGGGCACAGATACGCAGTATTTT. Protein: CASSVGQGGTDTQYF.

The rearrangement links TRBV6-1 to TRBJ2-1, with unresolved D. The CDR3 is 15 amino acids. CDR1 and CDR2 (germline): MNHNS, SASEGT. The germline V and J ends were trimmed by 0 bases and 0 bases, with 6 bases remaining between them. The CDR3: CASSEAHDSYNEQFF. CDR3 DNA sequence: TGTGCCAGCAGTGAAGCGCACGACTCCTACAATGAGCAGTTCTTC.

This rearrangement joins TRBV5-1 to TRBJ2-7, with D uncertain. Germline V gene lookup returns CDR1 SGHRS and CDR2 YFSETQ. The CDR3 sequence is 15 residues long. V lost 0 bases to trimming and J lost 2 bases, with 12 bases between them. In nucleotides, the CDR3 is TGCGCCAGCAGCTTGGCCACTGGTGTCCCCTACGAGCAGTACTTC. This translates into CASSLATGVPYEQYF.

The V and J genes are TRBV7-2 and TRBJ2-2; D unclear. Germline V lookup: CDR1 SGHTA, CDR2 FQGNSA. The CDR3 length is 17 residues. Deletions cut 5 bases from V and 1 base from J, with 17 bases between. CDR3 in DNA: TGTGCCAGCAGCCCCAAGGTAGTCAACAGGAACACCGGGGAGCTGTTTTTT. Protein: CASSPKVVNRNTGELFF.

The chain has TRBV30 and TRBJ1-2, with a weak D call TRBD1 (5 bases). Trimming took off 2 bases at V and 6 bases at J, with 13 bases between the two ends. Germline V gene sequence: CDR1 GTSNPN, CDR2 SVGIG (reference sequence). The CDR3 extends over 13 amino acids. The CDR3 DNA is TGTGCCTGGAGTTATGGGGGTTTGGATGGCTACACCTTC. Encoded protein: CAWSYGGLDGYTF.

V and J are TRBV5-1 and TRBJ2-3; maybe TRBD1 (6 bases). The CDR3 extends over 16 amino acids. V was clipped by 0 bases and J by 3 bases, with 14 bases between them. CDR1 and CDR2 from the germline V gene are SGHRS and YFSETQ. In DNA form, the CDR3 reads TGCGCCAGCAGCTTGGGCCATAAAGGGGGAACAGATACGCAGTATTTT. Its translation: CASSLGHKGGTDTQYF.